One T cell receptor (beta chain) is described in this entry. Its antigen specificity is not known. Base qualities are not recorded, but no much larger clone differs from it by a single base. Participants in the prospective study were aged roughly 18 to 100 years, lived in 20 to 30 United States geographic areas, and enrolled through a virtual design. Cohort assignment in the prospective study relied on participant-reported clinical history from a screening survey and a study questionnaire. Exposed participants had been in contact, within 2 weeks of entering the study, with a person who had a PCR-confirmed or clinician-diagnosed case of COVID-19. Each participant in the prospective study had whole blood, serum and a nasopharyngeal or oropharyngeal swab collected by mobile phlebotomists. Prospective study participants could optionally give additional blood draws and questionnaires over an approximately two-month period. Before DNA extraction, prospective study blood samples were shipped either frozen or at room temperature.

This specimen belongs to a study of blood T cell repertoires in COVID-19 (dated by TCRdb to 2020 to 2022). Some background on the complete study: Collaborator samples came from the United States, Italy and Spain and covered acute and convalescent phases of COVID-19. The repertoires were released in a freely available public database meant as a resource for research on the immune response to SARS-CoV-2. Where available, HLA class I and class II types were taken from metadata supplied by the sample provider and were not determined by assay-based typing. The samples were drawn from two sources: the first 160 participants of the ongoing ImmuneRACE study, and 1,000 to 1,500 subjects contributed by 6 global collaborators. The prospective study material was composed of cDNA or gDNA derived from T cells, B-cell-depleted T cells, or PBMCs. Nearly every sample came with metadata listing a de-identified subject ID, COVID-19 status, age in years and sex. Deeply sampled blood TCRbeta repertoires from subjects exposed to, actively infected with, or recovered from COVID-19 were included in the dataset.

The immunoSEQ Assay, a bias-controlled multiplex PCR, was used to amplify TCRbeta CDR3 regions from genomic DNA. Regarding the original processing steps: The number of nucleated cells in each sample was estimated by amplification of reference gene primers within the assay. To quantify the absolute abundance of each unique TCRbeta CDR3 rearrangement, sequence reads were collapsed and filtered. For each sample, productive Simpson clonality was calculated as the square root of Simpson's diversity index over productive rearrangements. The table comes from immuneACCESS by way of TCRdb, which keeps in-frame sequences with V and J called. Part of the clones is missing from these tables; in studies checked, under half for an unresolved V gene and the rest for unknown reasons. V and J calls and clone size are as listed in that table; D and trimming were resolved from the DNA. The sample yields fewer than 250,000 clones; about nine tenths were counted once. The top ten clones comprise about 0.95% of the sample.

The research as a whole found: The amount of clinical and demographic metadata varied by source and participant and was provided uncurated.

The sample was PBMCs or T cells enriched from blood (not recorded which). This clonotype was sampled from a man aged 45-65 years who had been exposed to COVID-19.

The base sequence is TGTGCCAGCAGCCGAGAACTCTACAGGGGTCTAAAAGAGAACGAGCAGTACGTC. Its protein is CASSRELYRGLKENEQYV. This sequence uses TRBV5-6 and TRBJ2-7, and 7 bases in between align with TRBD1. CDR1 and CDR2, per the germline V gene, are SGHDT and YYEEEE. Counted from cysteine to valine, this CDR3 has 18 amino acids. Only the CDR3 part of the read is kept: 54 bases, read in frame from the first base. V and J are trimmed by 4 bases and 5 bases, and the gene matches miss 21 bases of the junction.